One sample yielded the 27 T cell receptor beta chains listed below, sequenced in a study of T cells in tuberculosis. TCRdb keeps only in-frame clones here, not all; method: immunoSEQ multiplex PCR. The sample yields about 88,000 clones, approximately 90% seen once. Cells were sorted from thawed PBMC rested overnight and stained with GMM-loaded CD1B tetramer, viability dye and anti-CD3. The CD1B tetramers carried C32 glucose monomycolate purified from Rhodococcus equi. Source material: CD1b-GMM tetramer-negative cells sorted from PBMCs. All receptors derive from an adult woman with latent tuberculosis.

In this sample, this clone turned up a few times. The gene calls are TRBV19 and TRBJ1-5, with no clear D. V lost 5 bases and J 0 bases, leaving 11 bases between the germline ends. Looked up from germline, CDR1 is LNHDA and CDR2 is SQIVND (reference sequence). The CDR3 length is 15 residues. The CDR3 region has the DNA TGTGCCAGTAGTTGGGCAGACAATAGCAATCAGCCCCAGCATTTT. This sequence encodes CASSWADNSNQPQHF.

The rearrangement links TRBV30 to TRBJ2-7; D perhaps matches TRBD1 (6 bases). Looked up from germline, CDR1 is GTSNPN and CDR2 is SVGIG (reference sequence). This CDR3 comprises 14 residues. The V and J ends lost 0 bases and 0 bases respectively, with 9 bases between them. The CDR3: CAWSVQGNSYEQYF. The CDR3, as DNA: TGTGCCTGGAGTGTACAGGGTAACTCCTACGAGCAGTACTTC.

Comments on this clone: Other DNA sequences in the same sample also yield this CDR3. This rearrangement joins TRBV19 to TRBJ2-7, with TRBD2 matching over 12 bases. Germline V gene lookup returns CDR1 LNHDA and CDR2 SQIVND (reference sequence). V gave up 6 bases and J gave up 2 bases; unmatched junction bases: 2. The CDR3 is 14 amino acids. The CDR3 region is CASRSSGGAYEQYF. The CDR3 DNA reads TGTGCCAGTAGGTCTAGCGGGGGGGCCTACGAGCAGTACTTC.

V usage is TRBV19 and J usage is TRBJ1-4; 10 bases line up with TRBD1. The V segment lost 6 bases and the J segment 7 bases; nucleotides outside the gene matches: 5. Germline V gives CDR1 LNHDA, CDR2 SQIVND (reference sequence). The CDR3 totals 14 residues. The CDR3 DNA follows: TGTGCCAGTAGAACCGGGACAGGGGTTGAAAAACTGTTTTTT. It yields the protein CASRTGTGVEKLFF. Filled out from reference TRBV19 and TRBJ1-4, the complete variable domain reads DGGITQSPKYLFRKEGQNVTLSCEQNLNHDAMYWYRQDPGQGLRLIYYSQIVNDFQKGDIAEGYSVSREKKESFPLTVTSAQKNPTAFYLCASRTGTGVEKLFFGSGTQLSVL.

V is TRBV4-3 and J is TRBJ1-2; 10 bases align to TRBD1. Trimming removed 0 bases from V and 6 bases from J; junction bases left unmatched: 4. Germline V CDR1 and CDR2: LGHNA, YSLEER. The CDR3 runs 15 residues. This chain's CDR3 is CASSQELGQGHGYTF. The DNA of the CDR3 is TGCGCCAGCAGCCAAGAATTGGGACAGGGGCATGGCTACACCTTC.

The DNA for the CDR3 is TGTGCCAGCAGGCTAGCGGGGGGCCCAACCGGGGAGCTGTTTTTT. Its translation is CASRLAGGPTGELFF. The chain links TRBV14 to TRBJ2-2, with 11 bases fitting TRBD2. The CDR3 runs 15 residues. V dropped 6 bases and J dropped 5; count of bases not matched to a gene: 5. Germline lookup yields CDR1 SGHDN and CDR2 FVKESK.

This rearrangement joins TRBV7-9 to TRBJ2-7; the D gene is possibly TRBD2 (5 bases). V was pared by 5 bases and J by 3 bases, with 8 bases between. Germline V CDR1 and CDR2: SEHNR, FQNEAQ (reference sequence). The CDR3 loop spans 12 amino acids. CDR3 amino acids: CASSRDFYEQYF. As DNA, the CDR3 is TGTGCCAGCAGCCGGGATTTCTACGAGCAGTACTTC.

Comments on this clone: The same CDR3 can be traced to other DNA sequences in this sample. The chain combines TRBV5-1 with TRBJ1-1, with D perhaps matching TRBD1 (5 bases). Deletions cut 1 base from V and 1 base from J, with 5 bases between. CDR1 SGHRS and CDR2 YFSETQ come from the germline V gene. The CDR3 extends over 13 amino acids. The CDR3 region has the DNA TGCGCCAGCAGCTTGAGGGGGAACACTGAAGCTTTCTTT. This gives the protein CASSLRGNTEAFF.

This clone was recorded once. The chain combines TRBV27 with TRBJ1-2, with 7 bases identical to TRBD1. Germline V gives CDR1 MNHEY, CDR2 SMNVEV (reference sequence). The J segment lost 4 bases and the V segment lost 0 bases, leaving 5 bases of the junction unmatched. The CDR3 extends over 15 amino acids. The CDR3 is CASSLSEGASYGYTF. Here the CDR3 DNA reads TGTGCCAGCAGTTTATCGGAGGGGGCGTCCTATGGCTACACCTTC.

The chain carries TRBV5-6 and TRBJ2-1; 7 bases line up with TRBD1. V shed 4 bases, J shed 4 bases, and the junction held 5 bases outside the gene matches. The V gene's germline CDR1 is SGHDT and CDR2 YYEEEE. The CDR3 sequence is 14 residues long. For the CDR3, the DNA is TGTGCCAGCAGCCTGGGACAGAGATACAATGAGCAGTTCTTC. Protein product: CASSLGQRYNEQFF.

The table lists this clone with a few counts. This chain connects TRBV11-2 to TRBJ2-7, with TRBD2 matching 11 bases. The germline gives CDR1 SGHAT, CDR2 FQNNGV. The CDR3 extends over 18 amino acids. The junction had 12 bases not matched to a gene; V was cut back by 2 bases and J by 3 bases. This chain's CDR3 is CASSLSPPLAGAVYEQYV. CDR3 bases: TGTGCCAGCAGCTTATCTCCGCCACTAGCGGGGGCGGTCTACGAGCAGTACGTC.

This chain links TRBV28 with TRBJ1-4, with a tentative D call TRBD1 (5 bases). Germline CDR1 is MDHEN and CDR2 is SYDVKM. CDR3 length: 13 residues. V dropped 5 bases and J dropped 6 bases, with 10 bases sitting between them. The CDR3 loop is CASSRIRDEKLFF. The CDR3 coding sequence is TGTGCCAGCAGTAGGATCAGGGATGAAAAACTGTTTTTT.

The CDR3 sequence: CASSLLQGGPGDTQYF. The CDR3 DNA is TGCGCCAGCAGCTTGCTGCAGGGGGGCCCGGGAGATACGCAGTATTTT. V is TRBV5-1 and J is TRBJ2-3; a possible D gene is TRBD1 (7 bases). Germline-derived CDR1 and CDR2 are SGHRS and YFSETQ. V lost 1 base and J lost 5, with 17 bases in between. The CDR3 length is 16 residues.

The rearrangement uses TRBV6-1 and TRBJ1-6; D perhaps matches TRBD1 (5 bases). CDR1 MNHNS and CDR2 SASEGT come from the germline V gene. V was pared by 3 bases and J by 7 bases, with 19 bases between. The CDR3 is 17 amino acids. This CDR3 reads CASSDYQGRVVNSPLHF. CDR3 nucleotides: TGTGCCAGCAGTGATTATCAGGGTAGGGTGGTGAATTCACCCCTCCACTTT.

This rearrangement joins TRBV28 to TRBJ2-3; TRBD2 aligns across 11 bases. Germline-derived CDR1 and CDR2 are MDHEN and SYDVKM. The J segment lost 3 bases and the V segment lost 0 bases, leaving 2 bases of the junction unmatched. The length of the CDR3 is 16 residues. The CDR3 sequence: CASSLWASGGTDTQYF. The CDR3 nucleotides read TGTGCCAGCAGTTTATGGGCTAGCGGGGGGACAGATACGCAGTATTTT. Drawing the rest from reference TRBV28 and TRBJ2-3, the complete variable domain is DVKVTQSSRYLVKRTGEKVFLECVQDMDHENMFWYRQDPGLGLRLIYFSYDVKMKEKGDIPEGYSVSREKKERFSLILESASTNQTSMYLCASSLWASGGTDTQYFGPGTRLTVL.

This chain joins TRBV11-2 and TRBJ1-6; D gene unclear. Germline CDR1 and CDR2: SGHAT and FQNNGV. The ends were cut back, 0 bases at V and 9 bases at J, with 6 bases in the middle. CDR3 length: 13 residues. The CDR3 region is CASSLDGASPLHF. The CDR3 DNA sequence: TGTGCCAGCAGCTTAGATGGAGCTTCACCCCTCCACTTT.

The chain recombines TRBV23-1 with TRBJ1-5; tentatively, D is TRBD1 (6 bases). TRBV23-1 is given ORF status, its function remaining uncertain. V was shortened by 2 bases and J by 4 bases, with 12 bases between the two germline ends. The CDR3 has 15 residues. The CDR3 region has the DNA TGCGCCAGCAGTCAACAACAGGGATCAAATCAGCCCCAGCATTTT. It encodes CASSQQQGSNQPQHF.

CDR3 DNA: TGTGCCAGCCAAAGGGGACTACCCTACGAGCAGTACGTC. Protein product: CASQRGLPYEQYV. The chain employs TRBV6-1 and TRBJ2-7; 7 bases match TRBD2. CDR1 and CDR2 (germline): MNHNS, SASEGT. The ends lost 8 bases at V and 2 bases at J; junction bases unmatched: 6. CDR3 size: 13 residues.

V and J are TRBV27 and TRBJ1-6; 7 bases match TRBD1. This CDR3 has 14 amino acids. Germline V lookup: CDR1 MNHEY, CDR2 SMNVEV (reference sequence). The trim removed 5 bases at V and 5 bases at J, leaving 3 bases unmatched. Written as DNA, the CDR3 is TGTGCCAGCAGTCCAGGGACAGATAATTCACCCCTCCACTTT. Its protein is CASSPGTDNSPLHF.

J is TRBJ1-5 and V is TRBV11-2, with a tentative D call TRBD1 (5 bases). V was cut by 0 bases and J by 2 bases, with 5 bases left in between. This CDR3 is 14 amino acids long. Germline CDR1 and CDR2: SGHAT and FQNNGV. The CDR3 reads CASSLDRGNQPQHF. As DNA, the CDR3 is TGTGCCAGCAGCTTAGACAGGGGCAATCAGCCCCAGCATTTT.

This chain links TRBV5-6 with TRBJ2-1, with D tentatively TRBD1 (5 bases). In germline, CDR1 is SGHDT, CDR2 YYEEEE. This CDR3 contains 13 residues. V lost 5 bases and J lost 12, with 18 bases in between. The CDR3 is CASSSLGLFGQFF. CDR3 sequence (DNA): TGTGCCAGCAGTTCCCTGGGGCTGTTCGGGCAGTTCTTC. Variable domain in full (rest from reference TRBV5-6 and TRBJ2-1): DAGVTQSPTHLIKTRGQQVTLRCSPKSGHDTVSWYQQALGQGPQFIFQYYEEEERQRGNFPDRFSGHQFPNYSSELNVNALLLGDSALYLCASSSLGLFGQFFGPGTRLTVL.

The gene calls are TRBV10-1 and TRBJ1-5; no firm D call. There are 17 residues in the CDR3. The V end lost 2 bases, the J end lost 5 bases, and 19 bases lay between the germline ends. Looked up from germline, CDR1 is WNHNN and CDR2 is SYGVQD (reference sequence). CDR3 sequence reads: CASSEKLWRNGDQPQHF. The DNA of the CDR3 is TGCGCCAGCAGTGAGAAATTATGGAGGAACGGGGATCAGCCCCAGCATTTT.

V usage is TRBV5-6 and J usage is TRBJ2-1; a weak D match, TRBD1 (5 bases). This CDR3 comprises 13 residues. Germline CDR1 reads SGHDT; CDR2 reads YYEEEE. Between the trimmed V and J ends, which lost 3 bases and 10 bases, there was a span of 14 bases. CDR3 coding DNA: TGTGCCAGCAGCTATGGCCGTGCAGGGGAGCAGTTCTTC. It is translated as CASSYGRAGEQFF.

The V and J genes are TRBV18 and TRBJ1-1; no firm D call. V lost 8 bases, J lost 7 bases, and 14 bases lay in between. This CDR3 is 12 amino acids long. CDR1 and CDR2 from the germline V gene are KGHSH and LQKENI. The CDR3 sequence: CASQQGGLEAFF. The CDR3 nucleotides read TGTGCCAGCCAGCAAGGTGGGCTTGAAGCTTTCTTT.

The chain has TRBV6-1 and TRBJ2-7; 7 bases match TRBD1. This CDR3 region has 13 residues. Trimming removed 2 bases from V and 7 bases from J; junction bases left unmatched: 5. The V gene's germline CDR1 is MNHNS and CDR2 SASEGT. The CDR3 bases are TGTGCCAGCAGTGAAATGACAGGGTGGGAGCAGTACTTC. Protein: CASSEMTGWEQYF.

The rearrangement uses TRBV5-1 and TRBJ2-3; a weak D match, TRBD2 (6 bases). CDR1 is SGHRS and CDR2 is YFSETQ in the germline V gene. The CDR3 contains 14 residues. V shed 4 bases and J shed 8 bases, with 17 bases lying between them. The DNA of the CDR3 is TGCGCCAGCAGCCCAAGAGGCGGGGACGGTACGCAGTATTTT. Amino acids: CASSPRGGDGTQYF. Filled out from reference TRBV5-1 and TRBJ2-3, the complete variable domain reads KAGVTQTPRYLIKTRGQQVTLSCSPISGHRSVSWYQQTPGQGLQFLFEYFSETQRNKGNFPGRFSGRQFSNSRSEMNVSTLELGDSALYLCASSPRGGDGTQYFGPGTRLTVL.

This clone appeared once. The chain links TRBV16 to TRBJ2-1; the D is unclear. Germline V CDR1 and CDR2: KGHSY, FQNENV. Trimming removed 1 base from V and 4 bases from J, with 8 bases in between. This CDR3 comprises 14 residues. CDR3 loop: CASSQYAGYNEQFF. The CDR3 DNA is TGTGCCAGCAGCCAATACGCCGGTTACAATGAGCAGTTCTTC. Variable domain in full (rest from reference TRBV16 and TRBJ2-1): GEEVAQTPKHLVRGEGQKAKLYCAPIKGHSYVFWYQQVLKNEFKFLISFQNENVFDETGMPKERFSAKCLPNSPCSLEIQATKLEDSAVYFCASSQYAGYNEQFFGPGTRLTVL.